The following is a TCR beta chain sequence with its context. The record originates from a study of blood T cell repertoires in COVID-19. At the level of the study: Spain, Italy and the United States supplied samples that represented acute and convalescent COVID-19. The analysed material was cDNA or gDNA that came from T cells, B-cell-depleted T cells, or PBMCs.

Source study methods: Amplified reference gene primers provided the basis for estimating nucleated cell counts. Assay: immunoSEQ multiplex PCR; the TCRdb copy retains only in-frame clones and omits some. The V and J calls and clone size come from that table; D and trimming were worked out from the DNA. The table has hundreds of thousands of clones, more than 70% seen once. Germline V gene lookup returns CDR1 MNHEY and CDR2 SVGAGI. This CDR3 has 14 residues. Trimming shortened V by 3 bases and J by 6 bases, and 12 bases separated the two germline ends. The origin of this receptor is a woman aged 45-65 years with acute or convalescent COVID-19. The chain carries TRBV6-5 and TRBJ2-1; D is possibly TRBD1 (6 bases). The specimen sequenced was peripheral blood. CDR3 bases: TGTGCCAGCAGTTATCGGACAGATTTCAATGAGCAGTTCTTC. Translating it yields CASSYRTDFNEQFF.